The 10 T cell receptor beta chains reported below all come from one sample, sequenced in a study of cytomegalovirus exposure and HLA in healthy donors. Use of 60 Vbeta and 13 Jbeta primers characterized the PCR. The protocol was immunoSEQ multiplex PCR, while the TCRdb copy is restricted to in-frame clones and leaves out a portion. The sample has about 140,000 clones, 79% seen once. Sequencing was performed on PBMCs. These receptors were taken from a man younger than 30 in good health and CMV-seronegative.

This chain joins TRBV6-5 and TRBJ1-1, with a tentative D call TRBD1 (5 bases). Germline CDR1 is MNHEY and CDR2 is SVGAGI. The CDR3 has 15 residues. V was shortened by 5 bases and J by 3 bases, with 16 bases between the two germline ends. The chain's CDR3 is CASSAEGSDDTEAFF. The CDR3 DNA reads TGTGCCAGCAGTGCGGAGGGGAGTGATGACACTGAAGCTTTCTTT.

Written as DNA, the CDR3 is TGTGCCAGCAGCTTCAGGGGTCTTACTTCACCCCTCCACTTT. As protein: CASSFRGLTSPLHF. The V call is TRBV27, the J call TRBJ1-6; D is perhaps TRBD1 (6 bases). There are 14 residues in the CDR3. Trimming left V 6 bases short and J 9 bases short, with 15 bases between. Germline CDR1 reads MNHEY; CDR2 reads SMNVEV (reference sequence).

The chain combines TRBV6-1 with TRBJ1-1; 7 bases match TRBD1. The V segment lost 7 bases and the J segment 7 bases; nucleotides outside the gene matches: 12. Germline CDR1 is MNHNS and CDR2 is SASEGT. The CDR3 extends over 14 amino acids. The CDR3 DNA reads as TGTGCCAGCACGCCTTTACCAGGGGGGATTGAAGCTTTCTTT. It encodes CASTPLPGGIEAFF.

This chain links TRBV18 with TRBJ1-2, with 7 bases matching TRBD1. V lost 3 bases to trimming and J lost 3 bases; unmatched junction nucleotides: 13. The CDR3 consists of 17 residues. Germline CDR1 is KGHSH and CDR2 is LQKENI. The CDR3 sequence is CASSPTTGTAKDYGYTF. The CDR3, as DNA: TGTGCCAGCTCACCCACAACCGGGACAGCTAAAGACTATGGCTACACCTTC.

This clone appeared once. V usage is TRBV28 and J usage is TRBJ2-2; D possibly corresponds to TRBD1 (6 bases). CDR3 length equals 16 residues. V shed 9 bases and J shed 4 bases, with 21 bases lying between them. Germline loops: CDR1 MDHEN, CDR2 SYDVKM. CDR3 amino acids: CASSRKLRGGTGELFF. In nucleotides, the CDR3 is TGTGCCAGTTCCCGTAAACTCAGGGGTGGCACCGGGGAGCTGTTTTTT.

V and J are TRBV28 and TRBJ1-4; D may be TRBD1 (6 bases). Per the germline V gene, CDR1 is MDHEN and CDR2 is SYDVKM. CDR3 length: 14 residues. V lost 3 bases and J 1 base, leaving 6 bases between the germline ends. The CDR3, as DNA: TGTGCCAGCAGTTTCAGGGGAACTAATGAAAAACTGTTTTTT. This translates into CASSFRGTNEKLFF.

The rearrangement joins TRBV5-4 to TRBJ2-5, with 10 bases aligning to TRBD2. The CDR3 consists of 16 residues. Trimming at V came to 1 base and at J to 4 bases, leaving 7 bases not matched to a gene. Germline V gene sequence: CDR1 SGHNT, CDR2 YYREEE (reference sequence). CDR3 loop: CASSLPSGGSGETQYF. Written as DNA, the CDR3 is TGTGCCAGCAGCTTGCCTAGCGGGGGCTCGGGAGAGACCCAGTACTTC. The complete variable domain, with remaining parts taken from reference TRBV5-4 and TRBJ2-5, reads ETGVTQSPTHLIKTRGQQVTLRCSSQSGHNTVSWYQQALGQGPQFIFQYYREEENGRGNFPPRFSGLQFPNYSSELNVNALELDDSALYLCASSLPSGGSGETQYFGPGTRLLVL.

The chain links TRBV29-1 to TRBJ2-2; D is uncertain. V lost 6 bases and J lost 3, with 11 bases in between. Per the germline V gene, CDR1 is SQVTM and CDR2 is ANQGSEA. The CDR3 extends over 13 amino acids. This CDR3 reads CSVLELDTGELFF. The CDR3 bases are TGCAGCGTGCTCGAGTTGGACACCGGGGAGCTGTTTTTT.

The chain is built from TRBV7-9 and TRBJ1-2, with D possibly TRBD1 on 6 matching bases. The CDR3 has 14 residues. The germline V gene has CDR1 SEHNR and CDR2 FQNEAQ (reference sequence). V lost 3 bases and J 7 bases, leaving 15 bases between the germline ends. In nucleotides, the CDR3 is TGTGCCAGCAGCTTTGCTGGGGGGGCGGTTGGCTACACCTTC. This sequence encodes CASSFAGGAVGYTF. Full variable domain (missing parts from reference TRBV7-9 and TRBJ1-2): DTGVSQNPRHKITKRGQNVTFRCDPISEHNRLYWYRQTLGQGPEFLTYFQNEAQLEKSRLLSDRFSAERPKGSFSTLEIQRTEQGDSAMYLCASSFAGGAVGYTFGSGTRLTVV.

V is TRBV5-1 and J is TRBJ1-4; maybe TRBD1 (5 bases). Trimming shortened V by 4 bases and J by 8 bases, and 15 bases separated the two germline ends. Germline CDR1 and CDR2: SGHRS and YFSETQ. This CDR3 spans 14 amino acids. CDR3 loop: CASSLGDLGEKLFF. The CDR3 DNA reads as TGCGCCAGCAGCCTGGGGGACTTAGGGGAAAAACTGTTTTTT.